This TCR beta chain was found in a study of blood T cell repertoires in COVID-19. On the study more broadly: T cells, B-cell-depleted T cells, or PBMCs provided the cDNA or gDNA that served as material.

CDR1 and CDR2 from the germline V gene are MNHEY and SVGEGT. The CDR3 loop spans 14 amino acids. Trimming shortened V by 5 bases and J by 2 bases, and 13 bases separated the two germline ends. Per the authors' pipeline: From reference gene primer amplification, estimates of nucleated cell counts were derived. Sequenced by immunoSEQ multiplex PCR; TCRdb stores in-frame clones only, minus some. From that table come the V and J calls and clone size; the DNA was used to work out D and trimming. The sample carries approximately 350,000 clones, 83% recorded once. Two negative PCRs, clearance, or symptom resolution characterized the recovered Cohort 3 donors.

The clonotype comes from a woman between 45 and 65 years old who had recovered from COVID-19. Sequencing used PBMCs or T cells enriched from blood (not recorded which). This chain uses TRBV6-2 or TRBV6-3 with TRBJ2-7; a weak D match, TRBD1 (7 bases). CDR3 residues: CASSQGGTAYEQYF. The CDR3 DNA reads as TGTGCCAGCAGTCAGGGCGGGACAGCCTACGAGCAGTACTTC.